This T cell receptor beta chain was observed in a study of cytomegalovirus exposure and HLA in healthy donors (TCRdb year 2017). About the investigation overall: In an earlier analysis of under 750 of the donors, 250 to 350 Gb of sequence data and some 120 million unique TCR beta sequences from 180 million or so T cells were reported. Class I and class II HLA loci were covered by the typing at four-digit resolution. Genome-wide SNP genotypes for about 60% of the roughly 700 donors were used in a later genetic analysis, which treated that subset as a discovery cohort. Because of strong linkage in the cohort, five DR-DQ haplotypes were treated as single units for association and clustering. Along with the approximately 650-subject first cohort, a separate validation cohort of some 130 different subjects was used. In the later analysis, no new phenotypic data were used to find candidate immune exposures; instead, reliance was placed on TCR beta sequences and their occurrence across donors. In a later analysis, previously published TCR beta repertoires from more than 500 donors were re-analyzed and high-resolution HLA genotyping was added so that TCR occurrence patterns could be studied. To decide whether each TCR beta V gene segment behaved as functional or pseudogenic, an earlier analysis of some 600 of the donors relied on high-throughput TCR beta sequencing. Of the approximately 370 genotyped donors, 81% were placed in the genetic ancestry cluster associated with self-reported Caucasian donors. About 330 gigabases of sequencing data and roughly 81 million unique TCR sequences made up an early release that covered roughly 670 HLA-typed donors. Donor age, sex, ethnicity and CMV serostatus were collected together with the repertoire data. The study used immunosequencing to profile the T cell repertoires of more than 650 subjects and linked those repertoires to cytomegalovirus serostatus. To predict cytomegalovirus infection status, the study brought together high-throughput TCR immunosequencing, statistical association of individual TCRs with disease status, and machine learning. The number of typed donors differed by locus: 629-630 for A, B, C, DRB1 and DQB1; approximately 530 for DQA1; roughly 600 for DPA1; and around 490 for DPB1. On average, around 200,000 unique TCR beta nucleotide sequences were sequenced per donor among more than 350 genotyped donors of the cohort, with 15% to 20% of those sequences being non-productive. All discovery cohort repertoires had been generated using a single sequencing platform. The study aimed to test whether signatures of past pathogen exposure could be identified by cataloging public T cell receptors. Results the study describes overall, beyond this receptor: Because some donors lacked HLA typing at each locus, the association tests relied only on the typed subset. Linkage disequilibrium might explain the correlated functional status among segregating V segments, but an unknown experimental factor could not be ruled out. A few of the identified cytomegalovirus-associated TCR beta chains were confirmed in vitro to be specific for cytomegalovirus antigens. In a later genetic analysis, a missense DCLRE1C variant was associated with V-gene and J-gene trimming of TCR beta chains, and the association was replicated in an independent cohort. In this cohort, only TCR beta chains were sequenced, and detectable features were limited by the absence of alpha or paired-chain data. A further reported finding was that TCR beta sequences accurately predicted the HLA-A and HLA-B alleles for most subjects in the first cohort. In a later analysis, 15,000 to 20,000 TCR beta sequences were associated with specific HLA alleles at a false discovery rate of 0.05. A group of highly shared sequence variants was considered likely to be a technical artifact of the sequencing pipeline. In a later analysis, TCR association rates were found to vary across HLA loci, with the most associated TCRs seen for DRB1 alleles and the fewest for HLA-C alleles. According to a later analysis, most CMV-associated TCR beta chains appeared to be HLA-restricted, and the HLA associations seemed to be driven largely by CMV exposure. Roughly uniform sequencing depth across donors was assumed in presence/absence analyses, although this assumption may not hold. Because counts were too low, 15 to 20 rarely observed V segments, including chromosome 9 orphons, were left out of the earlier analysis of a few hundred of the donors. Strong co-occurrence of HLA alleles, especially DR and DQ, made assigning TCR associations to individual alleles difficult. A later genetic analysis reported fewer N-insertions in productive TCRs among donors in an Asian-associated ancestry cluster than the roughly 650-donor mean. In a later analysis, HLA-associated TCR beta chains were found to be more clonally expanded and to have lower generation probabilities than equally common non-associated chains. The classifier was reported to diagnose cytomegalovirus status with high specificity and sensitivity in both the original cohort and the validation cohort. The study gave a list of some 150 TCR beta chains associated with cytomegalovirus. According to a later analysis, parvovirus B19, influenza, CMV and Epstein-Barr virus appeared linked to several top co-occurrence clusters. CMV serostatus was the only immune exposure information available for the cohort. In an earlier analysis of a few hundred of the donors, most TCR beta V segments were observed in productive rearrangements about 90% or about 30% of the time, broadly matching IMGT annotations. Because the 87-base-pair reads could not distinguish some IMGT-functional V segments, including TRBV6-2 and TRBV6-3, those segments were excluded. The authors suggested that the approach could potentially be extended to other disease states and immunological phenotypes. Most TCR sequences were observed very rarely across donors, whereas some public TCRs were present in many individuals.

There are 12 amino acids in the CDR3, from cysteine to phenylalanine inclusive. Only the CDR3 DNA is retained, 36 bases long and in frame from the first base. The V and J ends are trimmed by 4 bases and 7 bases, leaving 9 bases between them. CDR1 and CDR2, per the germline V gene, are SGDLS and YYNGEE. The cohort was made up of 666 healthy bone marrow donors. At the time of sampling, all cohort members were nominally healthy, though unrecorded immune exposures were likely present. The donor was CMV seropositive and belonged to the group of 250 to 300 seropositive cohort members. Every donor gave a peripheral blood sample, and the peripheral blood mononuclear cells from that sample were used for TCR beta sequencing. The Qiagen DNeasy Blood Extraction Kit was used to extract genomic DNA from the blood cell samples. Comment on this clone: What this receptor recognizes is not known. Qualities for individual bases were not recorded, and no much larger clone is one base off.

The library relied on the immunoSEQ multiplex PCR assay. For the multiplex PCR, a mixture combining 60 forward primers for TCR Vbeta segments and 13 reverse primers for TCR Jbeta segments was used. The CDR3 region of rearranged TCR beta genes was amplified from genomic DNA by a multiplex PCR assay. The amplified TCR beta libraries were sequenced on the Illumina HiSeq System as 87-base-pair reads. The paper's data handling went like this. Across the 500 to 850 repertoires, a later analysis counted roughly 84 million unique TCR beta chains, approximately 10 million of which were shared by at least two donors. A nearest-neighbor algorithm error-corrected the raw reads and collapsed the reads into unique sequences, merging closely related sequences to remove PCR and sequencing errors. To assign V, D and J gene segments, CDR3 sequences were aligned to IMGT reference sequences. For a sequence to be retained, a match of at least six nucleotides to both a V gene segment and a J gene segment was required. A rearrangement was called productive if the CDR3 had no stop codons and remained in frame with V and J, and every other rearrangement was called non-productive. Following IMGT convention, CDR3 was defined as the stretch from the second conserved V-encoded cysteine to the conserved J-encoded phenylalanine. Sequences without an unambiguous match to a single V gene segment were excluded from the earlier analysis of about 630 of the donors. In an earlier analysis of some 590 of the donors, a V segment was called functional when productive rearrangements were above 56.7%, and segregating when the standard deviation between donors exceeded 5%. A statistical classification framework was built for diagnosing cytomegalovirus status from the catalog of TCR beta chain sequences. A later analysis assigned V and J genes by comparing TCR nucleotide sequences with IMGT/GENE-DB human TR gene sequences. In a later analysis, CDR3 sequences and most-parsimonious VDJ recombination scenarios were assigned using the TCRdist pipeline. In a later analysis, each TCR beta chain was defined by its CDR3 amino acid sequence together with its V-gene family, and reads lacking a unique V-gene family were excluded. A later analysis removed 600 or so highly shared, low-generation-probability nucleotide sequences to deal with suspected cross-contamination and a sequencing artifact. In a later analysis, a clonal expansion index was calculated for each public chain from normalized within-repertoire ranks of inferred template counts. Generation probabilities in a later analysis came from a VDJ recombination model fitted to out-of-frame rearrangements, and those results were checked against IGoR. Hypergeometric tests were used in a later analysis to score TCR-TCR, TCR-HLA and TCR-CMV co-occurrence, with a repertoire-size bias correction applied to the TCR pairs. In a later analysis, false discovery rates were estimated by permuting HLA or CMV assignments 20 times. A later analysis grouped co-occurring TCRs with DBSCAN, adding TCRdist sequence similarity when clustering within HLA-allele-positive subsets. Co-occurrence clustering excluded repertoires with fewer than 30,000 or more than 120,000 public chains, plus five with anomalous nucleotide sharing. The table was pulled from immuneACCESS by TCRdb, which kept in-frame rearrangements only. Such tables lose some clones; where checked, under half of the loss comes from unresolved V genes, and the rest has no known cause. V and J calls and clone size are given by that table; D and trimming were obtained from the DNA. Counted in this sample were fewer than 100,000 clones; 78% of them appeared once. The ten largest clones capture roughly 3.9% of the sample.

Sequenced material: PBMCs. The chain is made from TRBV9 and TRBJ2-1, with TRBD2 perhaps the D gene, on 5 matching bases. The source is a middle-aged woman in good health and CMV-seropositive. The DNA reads TGTGCCAGCAGCACCACTAGTAATGAGCAGTTCTTC. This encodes CASSTTSNEQFF.